Listed here is a single T cell receptor (beta chain). This sample is part of a study of blood T cell repertoires in COVID-19. Study-wide background: Acute and convalescent COVID-19 samples came from the United States, Italy and Spain. PBMCs, B-cell-depleted T cells, or T cells were the source of the cDNA or gDNA that made up the material.

V gave up 5 bases and J gave up 5 bases; unmatched junction bases: 8. Germline CDR1 is SGHRS and CDR2 is YFSETQ. The CDR3 contains 14 residues. As processed by the authors: Amplifying reference gene primers gave estimates of nucleated cell counts. Sequencing used immunoSEQ multiplex PCR; TCRdb keeps in-frame clones, though not all of them. That table supplies the V and J calls and clone size; D and trimming were determined from the DNA. This table holds 310,000 or so clones, around 83% found once. The receptor was derived from a woman in her forties or fifties with acute or convalescent COVID-19. Sequences were obtained from peripheral blood. The genes are TRBV5-1 and TRBJ2-7; 9 bases match TRBD1. The CDR3 DNA reads TGCGCCAGCAGTTCGGGACAGGGCAGAGACGAGCAGTACTTC. This gives the protein CASSSGQGRDEQYF. The complete variable domain, with remaining parts taken from reference TRBV5-1 and TRBJ2-7, reads KAGVTQTPRYLIKTRGQQVTLSCSPISGHRSVSWYQQTPGQGLQFLFEYFSETQRNKGNFPGRFSGRQFSNSRSEMNVSTLELGDSALYLCASSSGQGRDEQYFGPGTRLTVT.